One and the same sample provided the 8 T cell receptor beta chains below, sequenced in a study of T cell responses to AZD1222 COVID-19 vaccine. This table comes from immunoSEQ multiplex PCR, and its TCRdb copy is limited to in-frame clones, with some not included. Of 110,000 to 150,000 clones in the sample, about 92% were seen once. This material consisted of peripheral blood, taken 28 days after the second AZD1222 dose. The receptors stem from an adult who received the AZD1222 COVID-19 vaccine.

The V gene is TRBV15, the J gene TRBJ1-2; a weak D match, TRBD1 (6 bases). V lost 1 base, J lost 8 bases, and 17 bases lay in between. In germline, CDR1 is LNHNV, CDR2 YYDKDF (reference sequence). The CDR3 is 15 amino acids. The CDR3 here is CATSRGGTNLGGYTF. CDR3 bases: TGTGCCACCAGCAGAGGGGGGACAAATCTGGGCGGCTACACCTTC.

This clone occurred once. The chain carries TRBV5-6 and TRBJ2-7; D is undetermined. Germline lookup yields CDR1 SGHDT and CDR2 YYEEEE. There are 15 residues in the CDR3. V dropped 0 bases and J dropped 6 bases, with 16 bases sitting between them. The CDR3 loop reads CASSLGGRARGEQYF. As DNA, the CDR3 is TGTGCCAGCAGCTTGGGGGGTAGGGCTCGAGGCGAGCAGTACTTC.

The chain joins TRBV6-1 to TRBJ2-1; 10 bases match TRBD2. V trimming: 2 bases; J trimming: 5 bases; junction bases outside the gene matches: 6. The germline gives CDR1 MNHNS, CDR2 SASEGT. The CDR3 consists of 16 residues. The chain's CDR3 is CASSELQREGHNEQFF. In DNA form, the CDR3 reads TGTGCCAGCAGTGAACTGCAGCGGGAGGGCCACAATGAGCAGTTCTTC.

The V and J genes are TRBV19 and TRBJ1-3; D is unresolved. Germline assignment: CDR1 LNHDA and CDR2 SQIVND (reference sequence). The CDR3 sequence is 15 residues long. The V end lost 5 bases, the J end lost 0 bases, and 11 bases lay between the germline ends. CDR3: CASSPSTASGNTIYF. The CDR3 bases are TGTGCCAGTAGTCCCTCCACGGCCTCTGGAAACACCATATATTTT.

This clone was seen once. The chain couples TRBV28 to TRBJ2-6; TRBD1 aligns across 7 bases. The germline gives CDR1 MDHEN, CDR2 SYDVKM. The trim removed 6 bases at V and 0 bases at J, leaving 5 bases unmatched. The CDR3 totals 16 residues. The CDR3: CASRTQGDSGANVLTF. The CDR3 DNA is TGTGCCAGCAGGACGCAGGGGGACTCTGGGGCCAACGTCCTGACTTTC.

The CDR3 region is CASSARDRNTGELFF. The CDR3, as DNA: TGTGCCAGCAGCGCCCGGGACAGAAACACCGGGGAGCTGTTTTTT. The chain has TRBV9 and TRBJ2-2; 7 positions agree with TRBD1. The ends lost 3 bases at V and 2 bases at J; junction bases unmatched: 4. The CDR3 spans 15 residues. Germline CDR1 SGDLS, CDR2 YYNGEE.

This chain joins TRBV28 and TRBJ2-1; D might be TRBD1 (5 bases). The germline V and J ends were trimmed by 6 bases and 4 bases, with 16 bases remaining between them. The CDR3 has 15 amino acids. Germline lookup yields CDR1 MDHEN and CDR2 SYDVKM. CDR3 sequence reads: CASRNQGHPYNEQFF. The CDR3 coding sequence is TGTGCCAGCAGGAATCAGGGCCACCCATACAATGAGCAGTTCTTC.

Here the CDR3 DNA reads TGTGCCAGCAGTTTAGGACAGGGTCGGCAGCCCCAGCATTTT. Residues: CASSLGQGRQPQHF. The genes are TRBV27 and TRBJ1-5, with 8 positions matching TRBD1. The CDR3 has 14 residues. J lost 7 bases, V lost 2 bases, and 4 bases had no gene match. Germline assignment: CDR1 MNHEY and CDR2 SMNVEV (reference sequence).